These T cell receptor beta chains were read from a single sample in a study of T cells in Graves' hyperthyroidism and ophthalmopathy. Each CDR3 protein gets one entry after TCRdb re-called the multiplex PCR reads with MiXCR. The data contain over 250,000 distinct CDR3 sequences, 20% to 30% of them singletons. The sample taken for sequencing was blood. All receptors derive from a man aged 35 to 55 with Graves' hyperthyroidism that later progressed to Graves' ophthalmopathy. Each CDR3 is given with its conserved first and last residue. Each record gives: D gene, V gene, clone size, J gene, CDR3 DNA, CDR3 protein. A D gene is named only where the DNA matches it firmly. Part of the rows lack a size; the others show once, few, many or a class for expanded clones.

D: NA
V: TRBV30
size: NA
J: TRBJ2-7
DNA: TGTGCCTGGAACGAAGGGGGTTACGAGCAGTACTTC
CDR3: CAWNEGGYEQYF

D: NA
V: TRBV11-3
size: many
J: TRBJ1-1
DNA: TGTGCCAGCAGCCAAAGAGGACGCGGCCAGAAGAACACTGAAGCTTTCTTT
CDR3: CASSQRGRGQKNTEAFF

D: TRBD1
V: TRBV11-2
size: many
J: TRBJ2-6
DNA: TGTGCCAGCAGCGCGACAGGGATGAGAGGGGCCAACGTCCTGACTTTC
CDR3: CASSATGMRGANVLTF

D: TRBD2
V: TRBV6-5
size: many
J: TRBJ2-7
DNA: TGTGCCAGCAGTTACTACGGACTAGCGGGATCTGAGCAGTACTTC
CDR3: CASSYYGLAGSEQYF

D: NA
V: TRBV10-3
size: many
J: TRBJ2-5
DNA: TGTGCCACGGGGACAACCCCCTCCCAAGAGACCCAGTACTTC
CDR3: CATGTTPSQETQYF

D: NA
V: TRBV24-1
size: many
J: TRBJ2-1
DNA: TGTGCCACCAGTGGGGGGGTATATGGCGACAATGAGCAGTTCTTC
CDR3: CATSGGVYGDNEQFF

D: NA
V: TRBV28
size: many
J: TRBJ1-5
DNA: TGTGCCAGCAGACACTCAAGGATCAATCAGCCCCAGCATTTT
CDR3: CASRHSRINQPQHF

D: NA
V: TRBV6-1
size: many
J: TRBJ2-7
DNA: TGTGCCAGCAGTGTTATCCCCTACGAGCAGTACTTC
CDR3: CASSVIPYEQYF

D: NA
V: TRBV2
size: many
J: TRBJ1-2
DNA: TGTGCCAGCAGTGAGGTACAGGTCAACGAGGCCTATGGCTACACCTTC
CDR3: CASSEVQVNEAYGYTF

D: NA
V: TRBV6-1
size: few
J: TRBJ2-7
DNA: TGTGCCAGCAGCAGACAAAACTCCTACGAGCAGTACTTC
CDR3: CASSRQNSYEQYF

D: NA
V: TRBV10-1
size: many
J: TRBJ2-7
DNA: TGCGCCAGCAGTGAGTCGCAGGGACTTACCTACGAGCAGTACTTC
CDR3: CASSESQGLTYEQYF

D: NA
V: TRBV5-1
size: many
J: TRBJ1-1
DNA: TGCGCCAGCAGCTCGGGGAGCTCATGGGGCACTGAAGCTTTCTTT
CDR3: CASSSGSSWGTEAFF

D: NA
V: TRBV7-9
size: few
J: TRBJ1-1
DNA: TGTGCCAGCAGCTTACGGCAGAGGAACACTGAAGCTTTCTTT
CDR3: CASSLRQRNTEAFF

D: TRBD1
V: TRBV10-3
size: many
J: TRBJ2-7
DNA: TGTGCCATCAGTGAGCTTTCGGGACAGGGGGTTTCCTACGAGCAGTACTTC
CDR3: CAISELSGQGVSYEQYF

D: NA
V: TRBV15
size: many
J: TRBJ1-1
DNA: TGTGCCACCAGCAGAGCCATCCAGGAGTCTGAAGCTTTCTTT
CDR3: CATSRAIQESEAFF

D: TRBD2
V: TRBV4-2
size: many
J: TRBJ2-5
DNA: TGTGCCAGCAGCCAAGATCCTAGCGGGCCCTACCAAGAGACCCAGTACTTC
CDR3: CASSQDPSGPYQETQYF

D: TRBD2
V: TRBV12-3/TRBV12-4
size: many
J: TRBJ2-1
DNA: TGTGCCAGCAGTTTTCGGTCTAGCGGAATGTCCTACAATGAGCAGTTCTTC
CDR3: CASSFRSSGMSYNEQFF

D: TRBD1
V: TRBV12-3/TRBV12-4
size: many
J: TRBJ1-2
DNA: TGTGCCAGCACCCGACAGGGGTTCTATGGCTACACCTTC
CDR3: CASTRQGFYGYTF

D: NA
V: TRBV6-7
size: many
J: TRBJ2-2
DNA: TGTGCCAGCAGTAAAAGGGGGGGGACCGGGGAGCTGTTTTTT
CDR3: CASSKRGGTGELFF

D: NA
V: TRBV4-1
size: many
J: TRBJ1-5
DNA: TGCGCCAGCAGCCAAGAGCGGTCGACCTATAGCAATCAGCCCCAGCATTTT
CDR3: CASSQERSTYSNQPQHF

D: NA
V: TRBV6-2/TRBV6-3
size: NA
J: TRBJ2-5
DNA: TGTGCCAGCAGTTACAACGGTCGTCAAGAGACCCAGTACTTC
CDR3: CASSYNGRQETQYF

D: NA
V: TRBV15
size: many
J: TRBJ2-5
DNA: TGTGCCACCAGCAGACTAGGGCCGGGGGAGACCCAGTACTTC
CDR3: CATSRLGPGETQYF

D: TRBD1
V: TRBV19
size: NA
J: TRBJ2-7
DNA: TGTGCCAGTAGGACAGGGAATTACGAGCAGTACTTC
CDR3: CASRTGNYEQYF

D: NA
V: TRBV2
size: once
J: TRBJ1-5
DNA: TGTGCCAGCAGTGAACTAATTGGCAATCAGCCCCAGCATTTT
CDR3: CASSELIGNQPQHF

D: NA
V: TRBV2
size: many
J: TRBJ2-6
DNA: TGTGCCAGCAGTGTAGGATCTGGGGCCAACGTCCTGACTTTC
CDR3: CASSVGSGANVLTF

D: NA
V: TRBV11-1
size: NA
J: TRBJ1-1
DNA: TGTGCCAGCGGCTTAGTCTCTTGGAACACTGAAGCTTTCTTT
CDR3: CASGLVSWNTEAFF

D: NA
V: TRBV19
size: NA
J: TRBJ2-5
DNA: TGTGCCAGTAGTATTAACACCCGACAAGAGACCCAGTACTTC
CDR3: CASSINTRQETQYF

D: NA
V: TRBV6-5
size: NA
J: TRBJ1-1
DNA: TGTGCCAGCAGTTACGGGTTTTTTAGGGAAGCTTTCTTT
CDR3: CASSYGFFREAFF

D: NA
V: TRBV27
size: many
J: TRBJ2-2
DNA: TGTGCCAGCAGTTTGGGTCGTTGGATATCGCCACCGAACACCGGGGAGCTGTTTTTT
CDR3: CASSLGRWISPPNTGELFF

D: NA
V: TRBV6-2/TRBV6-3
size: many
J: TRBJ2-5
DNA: TGTGCCAGCAGTTTTGGCGGAAACCAAGAGACCCAGTACTTC
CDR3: CASSFGGNQETQYF

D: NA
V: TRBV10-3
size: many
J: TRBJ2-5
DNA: TGTGCCATCAGTGAGTCGAGACAGACACAAGAGACCCAGTACTTC
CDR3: CAISESRQTQETQYF

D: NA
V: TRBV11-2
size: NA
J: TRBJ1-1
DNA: TGTGCCAGCAGCAAGCTGAACACTGAAGCTTTCTTT
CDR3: CASSKLNTEAFF

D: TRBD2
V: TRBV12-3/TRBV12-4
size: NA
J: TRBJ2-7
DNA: TGTGCCAGCAGTTTGGATCTGGGGGGGGTTCGGTACGAGCAGTACTTC
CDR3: CASSLDLGGVRYEQYF

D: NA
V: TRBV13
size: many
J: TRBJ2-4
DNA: TGTGCCAGCAGCTTAAGTCAACTGGTGCTAGCCAAAAACATTCAGTACTTC
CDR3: CASSLSQLVLAKNIQYF

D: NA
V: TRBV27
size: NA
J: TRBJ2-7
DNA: TGTGCCAGCGGTCCTCATTGGGGGATCCCCTACGAGCAGTACTTC
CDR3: CASGPHWGIPYEQYF

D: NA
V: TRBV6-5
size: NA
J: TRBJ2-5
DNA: TGTGCCAGCAGTTCCCCCCGAGGGAAGACATTCTCGGAGACCCAGTACTTC
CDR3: CASSSPRGKTFSETQYF

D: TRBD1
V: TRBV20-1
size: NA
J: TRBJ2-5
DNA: TGCAGTGCTTTTGGGGGACAGGGTATACTGGAGACCCAGTACTTC
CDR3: CSAFGGQGILETQYF

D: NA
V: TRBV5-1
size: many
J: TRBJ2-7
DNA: TGCGCCAGCAGCTTGGGGCCCCGCGGTAACTACGAGCAGTACTTC
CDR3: CASSLGPRGNYEQYF

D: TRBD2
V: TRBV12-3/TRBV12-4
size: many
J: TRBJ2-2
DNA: TGTGCCAGCAGTTTAACCGGACTAGCGGGAACCGGGGAGCTGTTTTTT
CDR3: CASSLTGLAGTGELFF

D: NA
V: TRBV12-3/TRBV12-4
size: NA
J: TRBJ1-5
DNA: TGTGCCAGCAGTCTCCAGGGCTGGGAACAGCCCCAGCATTTT
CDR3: CASSLQGWEQPQHF

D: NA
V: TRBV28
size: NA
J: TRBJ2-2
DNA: TGTGCCAGCAGTTTCGGGGGTGGGGGTACGAACACCGGGGAGCTGTTTTTT
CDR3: CASSFGGGGTNTGELFF

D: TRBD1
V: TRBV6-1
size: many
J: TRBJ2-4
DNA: TGTGCCAGCAGTGATGTGACAGGGGTGTCCAAAAACATTCAGTACTTC
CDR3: CASSDVTGVSKNIQYF

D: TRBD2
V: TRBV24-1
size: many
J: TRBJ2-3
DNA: TGTGCCACCAGTGAGCCTAGCGGGAGTGAGGATACGCAGTATTTT
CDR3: CATSEPSGSEDTQYF

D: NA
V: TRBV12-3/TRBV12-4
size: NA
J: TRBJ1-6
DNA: TGTGCCAGCAGTTTCGGATCACCCCTCCACTTT
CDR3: CASSFGSPLHF

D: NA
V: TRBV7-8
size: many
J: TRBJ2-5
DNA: TGTGCCAGCAGCAGGACGATCCAAGAGACCCAGTACTTC
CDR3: CASSRTIQETQYF

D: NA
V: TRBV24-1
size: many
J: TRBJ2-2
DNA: TGTGCCACCAGTGTGACGGACTCCACCGGGGAGCTGTTTTTT
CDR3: CATSVTDSTGELFF

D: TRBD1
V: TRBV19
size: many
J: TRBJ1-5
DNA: TGTGCCAGTAGTATAGATTGGGGGACAGAGAGTACCAAGCCCCAGCATTTT
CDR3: CASSIDWGTESTKPQHF

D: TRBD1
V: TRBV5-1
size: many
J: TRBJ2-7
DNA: TGCGCCAGCAGTAAAGGACAGGGGAGGACCTACGAGCAGTACTTC
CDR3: CASSKGQGRTYEQYF

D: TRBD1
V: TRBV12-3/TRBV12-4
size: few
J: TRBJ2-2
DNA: TGTGCCAGCAGCCTGGGACAGGGGATCGGGGAGCTGTTTTTT
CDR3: CASSLGQGIGELFF

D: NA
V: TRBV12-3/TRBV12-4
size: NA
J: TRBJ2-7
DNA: TGTGCCAGCAGCCGGGGTGGCAGATACACCTACGAGCAGTACTTC
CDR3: CASSRGGRYTYEQYF

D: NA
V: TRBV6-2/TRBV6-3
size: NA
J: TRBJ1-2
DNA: TGTGCCACCTCCGGTTACTATGGCTACACCTTC
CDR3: CATSGYYGYTF

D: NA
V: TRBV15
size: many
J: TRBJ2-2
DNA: TGTGCCACCAGCAGAGAACGACAAAACACCGGGGAGCTGTTTTTT
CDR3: CATSRERQNTGELFF

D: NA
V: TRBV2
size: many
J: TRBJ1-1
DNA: TGTGCCACCTTACAAGATCCGAGCCTGAACACTGAAGCTTTCTTT
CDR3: CATLQDPSLNTEAFF

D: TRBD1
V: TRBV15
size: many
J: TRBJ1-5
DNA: TGTGCCACCAGCAGAAACAGGGGACAGGCCCAGCATTTT
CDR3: CATSRNRGQAQHF

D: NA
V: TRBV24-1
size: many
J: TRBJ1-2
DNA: TGTGCCACCAGTGATTTGTCCGGGAAGGGCTACACCTTC
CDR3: CATSDLSGKGYTF